This T cell receptor beta chain derives from a study of radiotherapy plus CTLA-4 blockade in lung cancer. Across the whole study: About a sixth of enrolled patients responded objectively, and 25% to 40% had disease control.

For this clone: Its antigen is not identified.

Assay: immunoSEQ multiplex PCR; the TCRdb copy retains only in-frame clones and omits some. The data hold about 90,000 clones, with less than 80% observed a single time. Study conclusions and caveats: Radiotherapy plus ipilimumab was followed by expansion in blood of tumor-derived TCR clones.

The CDR3 contains 14 residues. With 4 bases clipped from V and 7 bases from J, the junction kept 6 bases outside the gene matches. Looked up from germline, CDR1 is LGHNA and CDR2 is YNFKEQ. The specimen was peripheral blood, collected from a patient treated with radiotherapy plus ipilimumab. The origin of this receptor is a human donor with non-small cell lung cancer that progressed on radiotherapy plus ipilimumab. This chain uses TRBV4-2 with TRBJ1-4, with TRBD1 matching 7 bases. CDR3 bases: TGTGCCAGCAGCCTGAGGGGGCGGATTGAAAAACTGTTTTTT. This gives the protein CASSLRGRIEKLFF.